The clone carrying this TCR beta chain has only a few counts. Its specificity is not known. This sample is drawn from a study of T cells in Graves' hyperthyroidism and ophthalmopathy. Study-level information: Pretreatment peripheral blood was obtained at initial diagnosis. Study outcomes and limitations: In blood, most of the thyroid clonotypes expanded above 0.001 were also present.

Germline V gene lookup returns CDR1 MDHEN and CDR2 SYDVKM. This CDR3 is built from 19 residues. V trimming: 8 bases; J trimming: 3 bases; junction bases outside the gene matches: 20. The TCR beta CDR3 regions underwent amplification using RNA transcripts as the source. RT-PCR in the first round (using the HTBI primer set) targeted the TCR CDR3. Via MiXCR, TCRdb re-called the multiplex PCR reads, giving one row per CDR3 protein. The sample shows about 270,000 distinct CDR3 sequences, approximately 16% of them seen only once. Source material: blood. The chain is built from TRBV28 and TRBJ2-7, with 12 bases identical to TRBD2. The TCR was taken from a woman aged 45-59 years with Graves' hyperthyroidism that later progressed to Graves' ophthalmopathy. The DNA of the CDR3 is TGTGCCAGCTACTCTAATCCCCGACAACGGACTAGCGGGAACTACGAGCAGTACTTC. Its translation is CASYSNPRQRTSGNYEQYF.